The following is a T cell receptor beta chain sequence with its context. The protocol was immunoSEQ multiplex PCR, while the TCRdb copy is restricted to in-frame clones and leaves out a portion. Of 95,000 to 110,000 clones listed, about 86% are singletons. Unstimulated PBMCs were sorted into CD3+CD4+ and CD3+CD8+ populations. The data belong to a study of T cell clones after liver transplantation. Overall study: Graft-donor-reactive sequences were compared with third-party-reactive TCRbeta sequences from pre-transplant mixed lymphocyte reactions.

The sample consisted of CD4+ T cells from blood, taken 45 to 50 months after liver transplant. This TCR came from a human patient who received a liver transplant. Part of the T cell pool may stem from the graft donor.

The CDR3 loop reads CASSNTGGNTEAFF. Here the CDR3 DNA reads TGTGCCAGTAGTAATACAGGGGGTAACACTGAAGCTTTCTTT. This chain connects TRBV19 to TRBJ1-1; 8 bases align to TRBD1. This CDR3 comprises 14 residues. In germline, CDR1 is LNHDA, CDR2 SQIVND (reference sequence). V gave up 4 bases and J gave up 2 bases; unmatched junction bases: 3.